This T cell receptor (beta chain) was profiled in a study of blood T cell repertoires in COVID-19. Method: immunoSEQ multiplex PCR; TCRdb's copy keeps in-frame clones and lacks some. Of more than 100,000 clones listed, around 89% are singletons. The CDR3 length is 14 residues. V shed 0 bases and J shed 3 bases, with 6 bases lying between them. Germline assignment: CDR1 SGHDN and CDR2 FVKESK. This sequence joins TRBV14 and TRBJ2-1, with D uncertain. The material sequenced was peripheral blood. The TCR originated in a man in his forties or fifties with active or convalescent COVID-19. CDR3 protein: CASSQDFIYNEQFF. As DNA, the CDR3 is TGTGCCAGCAGCCAAGATTTCATCTACAATGAGCAGTTCTTC.